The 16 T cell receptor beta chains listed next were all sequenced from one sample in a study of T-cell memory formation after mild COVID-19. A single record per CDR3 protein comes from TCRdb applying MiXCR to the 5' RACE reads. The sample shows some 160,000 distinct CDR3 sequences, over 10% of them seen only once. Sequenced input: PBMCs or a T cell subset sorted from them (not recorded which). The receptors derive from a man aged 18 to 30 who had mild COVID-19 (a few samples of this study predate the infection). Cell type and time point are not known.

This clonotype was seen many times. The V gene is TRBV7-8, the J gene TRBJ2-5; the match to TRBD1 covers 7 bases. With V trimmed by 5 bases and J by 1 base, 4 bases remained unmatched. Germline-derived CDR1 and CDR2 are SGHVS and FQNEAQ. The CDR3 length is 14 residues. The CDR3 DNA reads TGTGCCAGCAGCGCATACAGGGGCCAAGAGACCCAGTACTTC. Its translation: CASSAYRGQETQYF.

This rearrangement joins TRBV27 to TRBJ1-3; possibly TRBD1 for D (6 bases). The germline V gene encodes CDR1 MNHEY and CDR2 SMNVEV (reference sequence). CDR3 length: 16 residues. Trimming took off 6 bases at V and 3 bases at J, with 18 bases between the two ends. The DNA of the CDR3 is TGTGCCAGCAGCCGCGTCGGGGGGCTTTATGGAAACACCATATATTTT. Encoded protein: CASSRVGGLYGNTIYF.

CDR3 loop: CASSLKIDSPLHF. CDR3 DNA: TGTGCCAGCAGCTTAAAGATCGATTCACCCCTCCACTTT. The genes are TRBV11-1 and TRBJ1-6; D not resolved. The CDR3 has 13 residues. Germline CDR1 is SGHAT and CDR2 is FQDESV (reference sequence). V dropped 2 bases and J dropped 8 bases, with 7 bases sitting between them.

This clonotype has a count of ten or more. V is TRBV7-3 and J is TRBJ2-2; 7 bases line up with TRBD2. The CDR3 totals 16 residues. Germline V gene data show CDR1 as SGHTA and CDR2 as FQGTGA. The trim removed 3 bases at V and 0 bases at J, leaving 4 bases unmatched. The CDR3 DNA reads TGTGCCAGCAGCTTGTCTAGCGGAACGAACACCGGGGAGCTGTTTTTT. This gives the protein CASSLSSGTNTGELFF.

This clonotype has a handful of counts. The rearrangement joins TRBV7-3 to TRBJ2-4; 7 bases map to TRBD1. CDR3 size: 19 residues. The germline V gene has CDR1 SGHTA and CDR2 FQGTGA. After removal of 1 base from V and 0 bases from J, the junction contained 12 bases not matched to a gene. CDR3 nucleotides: TGTGCCAGCAGCTTAAGGACCGGGACAGCCTTTCTAGCCAAAAACATTCAGTACTTC. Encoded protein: CASSLRTGTAFLAKNIQYF.

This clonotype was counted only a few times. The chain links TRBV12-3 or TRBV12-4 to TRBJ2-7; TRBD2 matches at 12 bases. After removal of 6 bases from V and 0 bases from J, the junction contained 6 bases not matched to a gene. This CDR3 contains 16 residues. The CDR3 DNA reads TGTGCCAGCAGCCGTGGACTAGCGGGGCTCTCCTACGAGCAGTACTTC. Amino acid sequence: CASSRGLAGLSYEQYF.

The CDR3 reads CASLRVTGGTYGYTF. CDR3 nucleotides: TGTGCCAGCTTGAGGGTTACAGGGGGCACCTATGGCTACACCTTC. The V call is TRBV27, the J call TRBJ1-2; TRBD1 matches at 9 bases. The CDR3 has 15 amino acids. V trimming: 8 bases; J trimming: 4 bases; junction bases outside the gene matches: 11. Germline V CDR1 and CDR2: MNHEY, SMNVEV (reference sequence).

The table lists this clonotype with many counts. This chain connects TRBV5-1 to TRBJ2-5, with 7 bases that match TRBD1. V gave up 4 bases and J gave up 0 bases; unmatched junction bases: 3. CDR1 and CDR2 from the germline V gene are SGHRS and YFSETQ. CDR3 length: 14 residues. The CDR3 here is CASSPGQNQETQYF. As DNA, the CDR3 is TGCGCCAGCAGCCCGGGACAGAACCAAGAGACCCAGTACTTC. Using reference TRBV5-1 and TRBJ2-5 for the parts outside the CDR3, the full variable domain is KAGVTQTPRYLIKTRGQQVTLSCSPISGHRSVSWYQQTPGQGLQFLFEYFSETQRNKGNFPGRFSGRQFSNSRSEMNVSTLELGDSALYLCASSPGQNQETQYFGPGTRLLVL.

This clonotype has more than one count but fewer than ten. CDR3 sequence reads: CASSSPGGAYGYTF. The CDR3, as DNA: TGCGCCAGCAGCTCTCCAGGGGGCGCATATGGCTACACCTTC. V and J are TRBV4-1 and TRBJ1-2, with TRBD1 identical over 8 bases. Trimming cost V 5 bases and J 5 bases; bases outside gene matches: 7. There are 14 residues in the CDR3. The germline CDR1 and CDR2 sequences are MGHRA and YSYEKL.

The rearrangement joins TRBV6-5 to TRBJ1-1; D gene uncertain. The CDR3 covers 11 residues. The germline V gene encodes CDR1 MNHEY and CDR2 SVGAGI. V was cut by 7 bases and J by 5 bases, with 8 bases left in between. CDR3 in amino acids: CASKRRTEAFF. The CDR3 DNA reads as TGTGCCAGCAAAAGGAGGACTGAAGCTTTCTTT.

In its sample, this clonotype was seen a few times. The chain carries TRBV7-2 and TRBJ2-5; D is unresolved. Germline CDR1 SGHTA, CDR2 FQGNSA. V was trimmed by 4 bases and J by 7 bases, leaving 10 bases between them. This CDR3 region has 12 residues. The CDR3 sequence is CASSSQIGTQYF. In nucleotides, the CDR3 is TGTGCCAGCAGCTCACAAATTGGGACCCAGTACTTC.

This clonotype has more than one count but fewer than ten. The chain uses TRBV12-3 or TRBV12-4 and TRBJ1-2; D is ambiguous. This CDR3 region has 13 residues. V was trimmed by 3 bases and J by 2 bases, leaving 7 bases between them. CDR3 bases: TGTGCCAGCAGTTTTCTCCTGAACTATGGCTACACCTTC. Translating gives CASSFLLNYGYTF.

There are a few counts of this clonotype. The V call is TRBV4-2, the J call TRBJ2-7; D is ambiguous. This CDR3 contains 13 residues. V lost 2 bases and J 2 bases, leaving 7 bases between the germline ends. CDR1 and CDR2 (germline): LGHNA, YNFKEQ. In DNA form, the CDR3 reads TGTGCCAGCAGCCAACCGGCCGCCTACGAGCAGTACGTC. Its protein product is CASSQPAAYEQYV.

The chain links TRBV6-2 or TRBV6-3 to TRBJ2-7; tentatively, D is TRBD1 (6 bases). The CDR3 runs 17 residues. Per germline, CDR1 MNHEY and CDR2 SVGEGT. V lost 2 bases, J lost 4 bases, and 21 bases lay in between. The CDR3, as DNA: TGTGCCAGCAGTTACCCTCCGACAGGATACCAAGCTTACGAGCAGTACTTC. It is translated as CASSYPPTGYQAYEQYF.

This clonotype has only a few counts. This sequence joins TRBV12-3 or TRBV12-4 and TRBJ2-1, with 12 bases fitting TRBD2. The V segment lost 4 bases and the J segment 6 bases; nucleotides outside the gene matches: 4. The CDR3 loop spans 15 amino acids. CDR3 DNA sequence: TGTGCCAGCAGTTCACTAGCGGGGGGACTCAATGAGCAGTTCTTC. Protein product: CASSSLAGGLNEQFF.

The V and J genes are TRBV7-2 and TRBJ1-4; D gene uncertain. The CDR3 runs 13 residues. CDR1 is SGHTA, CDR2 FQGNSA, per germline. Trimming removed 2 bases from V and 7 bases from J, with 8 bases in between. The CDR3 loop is CASSLMGGEKLFF. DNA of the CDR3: TGTGCCAGCAGCTTAATGGGTGGTGAAAAACTGTTTTTT. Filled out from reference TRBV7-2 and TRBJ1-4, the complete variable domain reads GAGVSQSPSNKVTEKGKDVELRCDPISGHTALYWYRQSLGQGLEFLIYFQGNSAPDKSGLPSDRFSAERTGGSVSTLTIQRTQQEDSAVYLCASSLMGGEKLFFGSGTQLSVL.